These 16 T cell receptor beta chains originate from one sample sequenced in a study of neurological immune-mediated disorders. TCRdb reanalysed the 5' RACE reads using MiXCR and keeps one entry per CDR3 protein. The data show tens of thousands of distinct CDR3 sequences, more than 8.5% seen once. Time point reported: longitudinal time-point 1 (baseline). The sample was PBMCs. The receptors shown here come from a woman aged 40-49 years in good health.

At least ten counts were recorded for this clonotype. The chain uses TRBV5-1 and TRBJ2-5, with 11 bases matching TRBD1. V trimming: 3 bases; J trimming: 4 bases; junction bases outside the gene matches: 5. Germline V CDR1 and CDR2: SGHRS, YFSETQ. This CDR3 has 15 residues. This CDR3 is CASSSRTGGGETQYF. The CDR3 region has the DNA TGCGCCAGCAGCTCAAGGACAGGGGGCGGAGAGACCCAGTACTTC.

Many counts were recorded for this clonotype. V gene TRBV4-1 combines with J gene TRBJ1-4; tentatively, D is TRBD1 (5 bases). This CDR3 region has 14 residues. From germline, CDR1 is MGHRA and CDR2 YSYEKL. Trimming shortened V by 5 bases and J by 7 bases, and 14 bases separated the two germline ends. The CDR3 sequence: CASSWTPRGEKLFF. In DNA, the CDR3 is TGCGCCAGCAGCTGGACACCCCGGGGTGAAAAACTGTTTTTT.

This clonotype was counted ten times or more. The chain couples TRBV5-1 to TRBJ2-5; the D gene is possibly TRBD1 (6 bases). The CDR3 runs 14 residues. Germline CDR1 is SGHRS and CDR2 is YFSETQ. Trimming shortened V by 2 bases and J by 2 bases, and 10 bases separated the two germline ends. CDR3 residues: CASSFHRAQETQYF. The CDR3 DNA follows: TGCGCCAGCAGCTTCCACAGGGCTCAAGAGACCCAGTACTTC. Together with reference TRBV5-1 and TRBJ2-5, the CDR3 gives the full variable domain: KAGVTQTPRYLIKTRGQQVTLSCSPISGHRSVSWYQQTPGQGLQFLFEYFSETQRNKGNFPGRFSGRQFSNSRSEMNVSTLELGDSALYLCASSFHRAQETQYFGPGTRLLVL.

The chain uses TRBV15 and TRBJ2-7; no clear D gene. V lost 3 bases, J lost 3 bases, and 12 bases lay in between. Germline lookup yields CDR1 LNHNV and CDR2 YYDKDF (reference sequence). The CDR3 runs to 14 residues. For the CDR3, the DNA is TGTGCCACCAGCAGTCCTCGACATCTCTACGAGCAGTACTTC. It translates to CATSSPRHLYEQYF.

In its sample, this clonotype was seen many times. This rearrangement joins TRBV25-1 to TRBJ1-2, with D possibly matching TRBD1 (5 bases). The CDR3 sequence is 14 residues long. Germline CDR1 and CDR2: MGHDK and SYGVNS. Trimming took off 1 base at V and 4 bases at J, with 10 bases between the two ends. The CDR3 nucleotides read TGTGCCAGCAGTGAATTAGAGGGGAGCTATGGCTACACCTTC. It yields the protein CASSELEGSYGYTF.

This clonotype was recorded once. Since a much larger clone is just one base distant, this may be a read error. V usage is TRBV4-3 and J usage is TRBJ2-2, with 9 nucleotides matching TRBD2. The CDR3 loop spans 18 amino acids. CDR1 is LGHNA and CDR2 is YSLEER in the germline V gene. This CDR3 is CASSQDPSGNRDTGELLF. CDR3 coding DNA: TGCGCCAGCAGCCAAGACCCTAGCGGGAATCGGGACACCGGGGAGCTGCTTTTT.

The sample holds one count of this clonotype. The junction departs from the called germline gene at one end, perhaps through a read error. The chain carries TRBV5-1 and TRBJ2-2; TRBD1 is a possible D gene (6 bases). Germline V gene data show CDR1 as SGHRS and CDR2 as YFSETQ. The CDR3 loop spans 17 amino acids. The CDR3 sequence: CTSSSVRGGHDTGELFF. The CDR3 DNA follows: TGCACCAGCAGCTCGGTCCGTGGGGGACATGACACCGGGGAGCTGTTTTTT.

The sample holds many counts of this clonotype. This chain joins TRBV6-5 and TRBJ1-2, with 9 bases lining up with TRBD1. CDR1 MNHEY and CDR2 SVGAGI come from the germline V gene. The CDR3 is made up of 16 amino acids. J gave up 4 bases and V 4 bases, and 10 bases lay outside the gene matches. The CDR3 coding sequence is TGTGCCAGCAGTTCCTGGACAGGGGAAATGGGCTATGGCTACACCTTC. It specifies CASSSWTGEMGYGYTF.

This clonotype was seen repeatedly, ten times or more. The chain's CDR3 is CSARDQQGGADTQYF. CDR3 DNA: TGCAGTGCTAGAGACCAACAGGGGGGCGCAGATACGCAGTATTTT. This sequence joins TRBV20-1 and TRBJ2-3, with 8 positions matching TRBD1. CDR3 length: 15 amino acids. V lost 0 bases and J lost 4; bases outside the gene matches: 6. Germline V lookup: CDR1 DFQATT, CDR2 SNEGSKA (reference sequence).

This clonotype was picked up many times. This chain uses TRBV7-2 with TRBJ1-1, with TRBD1 matching over 12 bases. The CDR3 covers 16 residues. V lost 0 bases to trimming and J lost 10 bases; unmatched junction nucleotides: 9. From germline, CDR1 is SGHTA and CDR2 FQGNSA. Here the CDR3 reads CASSLAMGQGALGAFF. In nucleotides, the CDR3 is TGTGCCAGCAGCTTAGCGATGGGACAGGGGGCTTTAGGAGCTTTCTTT.

The table lists this clonotype with many counts. The chain carries TRBV24-1 and TRBJ2-2; D remains unclear. The CDR3 sequence is 13 residues long. Germline V gives CDR1 KGHDR, CDR2 SFDVKD. V dropped 3 bases and J dropped 1 base, with 2 bases sitting between them. The CDR3 DNA follows: TGTGCCACCAGTGATGAGAACACCGGGGAGCTGTTTTTT. Residues: CATSDENTGELFF.

This clonotype occurred many times. The CDR3 DNA is TGTGCCAGCAGTGAGGGACTAGCGGGATCCTACAATGAGCAGTTCTTC. Translated, it gives CASSEGLAGSYNEQFF. This chain links TRBV27 with TRBJ2-1; TRBD2 agrees at 13 bases. Germline CDR1 and CDR2: MNHEY and SMNVEV (reference sequence). The CDR3 totals 16 residues. With V trimmed by 5 bases and J by 1 base, 2 bases remained unmatched.

This clonotype was found many times. The V gene is TRBV5-8, the J gene TRBJ2-7; tentative D call: TRBD2 (7 bases). Trimming cost V 5 bases and J 0 bases, with 12 bases left between them. CDR3 length equals 14 residues. The V gene's germline CDR1 is SGHTS and CDR2 YDEGEE. The CDR3 sequence is CASSGGGHSYEQYF. The DNA of the CDR3 is TGTGCCAGCAGTGGCGGGGGCCACTCCTACGAGCAGTACTTC.

In its sample, this clonotype was seen many times. The gene calls are TRBV6-5 and TRBJ2-1; TRBD2 matches at 9 bases. CDR1 and CDR2 (germline): MNHEY, SVGAGI. The CDR3 contains 17 residues. Trimming at V came to 2 bases and at J to 4 bases, leaving 9 bases not matched to a gene. CDR3 DNA: TGTGCCAGCAGTTACGTCCCTCTAGCGGGGTCTTACAATGAGCAGTTCTTC. Its translation is CASSYVPLAGSYNEQFF.

This clonotype occurred many times. The V gene is TRBV10-3, the J gene TRBJ1-3; TRBD1 matches at 7 bases. This CDR3 has 13 amino acids. V lost 10 bases to trimming and J lost 4 bases; unmatched junction nucleotides: 7. Germline lookup yields CDR1 ENHRY and CDR2 SYGVKD. The CDR3 is CATQGLVGNTIYF. CDR3 DNA: TGTGCCACACAGGGGCTGGTAGGAAACACCATATATTTT.

Concerning this clonotype: A much larger clone is a single base away; this may be a read error. The rearrangement links TRBV20-1 to TRBJ2-7; D remains ambiguous. Trimming removed 6 bases at V and 5 bases at J, with 17 bases between. CDR3 length: 13 residues. CDR1 and CDR2 (germline): DFQATT, SNEGSKA (reference sequence). Written as DNA, the CDR3 is TGCAGTGCCACCCAGCCGGCTTTGGACGAGCAGTACTTC. Protein: CSATQPALDEQYF.